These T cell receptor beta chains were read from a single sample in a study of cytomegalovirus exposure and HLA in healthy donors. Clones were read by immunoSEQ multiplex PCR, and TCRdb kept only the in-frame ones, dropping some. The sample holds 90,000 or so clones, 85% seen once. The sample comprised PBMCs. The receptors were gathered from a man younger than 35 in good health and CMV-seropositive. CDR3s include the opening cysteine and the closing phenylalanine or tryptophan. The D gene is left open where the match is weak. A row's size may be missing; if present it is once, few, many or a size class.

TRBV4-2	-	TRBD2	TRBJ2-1	CASSQVGGTSGSPEQFF	TGTGCCAGCAGCCAAGTAGGAGGGACTAGCGGGAGTCCAGAGCAGTTCTTC
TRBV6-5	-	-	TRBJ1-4	CASGERANEKLFF	TGTGCCAGCGGTGAGCGGGCTAATGAAAAACTGTTTTTT
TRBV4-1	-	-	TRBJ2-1	CASSQVSDNEQFF	TGCGCCAGCAGCCAAGTGTCGGACAATGAGCAGTTCTTC
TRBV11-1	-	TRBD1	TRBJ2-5	CASSRDRAGGTQYF	TGTGCCAGCAGCCGGGACAGGGCCGGAGGGACCCAGTACTTC
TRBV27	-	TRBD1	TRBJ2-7	CASSLGTGVTYEQYF	TGTGCCAGCAGTTTGGGGACAGGGGTAACCTACGAGCAGTACTTC
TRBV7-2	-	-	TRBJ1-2	CASSLARGDYGYTF	TGTGCCAGCAGCTTAGCTCGGGGGGACTATGGCTACACCTTC
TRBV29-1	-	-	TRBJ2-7	CSARQDPSSYEQYF	TGCAGCGCCCGACAGGACCCGAGCTCCTACGAGCAGTACTTC
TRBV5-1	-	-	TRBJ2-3	CASSSGLSDTQYF	TGCGCCAGCAGCTCGGGACTCTCAGATACGCAGTATTTT
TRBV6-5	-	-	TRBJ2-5	CASSRSPGLGRNF	TGTGCCAGCAGTCGATCGCCGGGTCTCGGAAGGAACTTC
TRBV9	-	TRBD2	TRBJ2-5	CASSPGLAGGQETQYF	TGTGCCAGCAGCCCCGGACTAGCGGGAGGGCAAGAGACCCAGTACTTC
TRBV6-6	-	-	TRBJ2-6	CASSLTGGANVLTF	TGTGCCAGCAGTCTGACGGGTGGGGCCAACGTCCTGACTTTC
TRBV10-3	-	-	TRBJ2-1	CAIGSGLDYNEQFF	TGTGCCATCGGGAGTGGGTTAGACTACAATGAGCAGTTCTTC
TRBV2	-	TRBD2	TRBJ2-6	CASSESLAGVYSGANVLTF	TGTGCCAGCAGTGAATCCCTGGCGGGAGTCTACTCTGGGGCCAACGTCCTGACTTTC
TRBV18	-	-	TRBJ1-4	CASSTDSNEKLFF	TGTGCCAGCTCAACGGACTCTAATGAAAAACTGTTTTTT
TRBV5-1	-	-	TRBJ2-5	CASSLAGVTQYF	TGCGCCAGCAGCTTGGCCGGGGTGACCCAGTACTTC
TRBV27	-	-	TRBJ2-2	CASSLSQPSSHTGELFF	TGTGCCAGCAGTTTATCACAGCCCTCGTCCCACACCGGGGAGCTGTTTTTT
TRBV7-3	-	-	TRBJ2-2	CASSLLGRGSGELFF	TGTGCCAGCAGTCTCTTGGGACGGGGGTCCGGGGAGCTGTTTTTT
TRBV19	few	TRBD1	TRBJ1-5	CATKGAVYNQPQHF	TGTGCTACCAAGGGGGCAGTGTACAATCAGCCCCAGCATTTT
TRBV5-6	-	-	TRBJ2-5	CASSLGPRGETQYF	TGTGCCAGCAGCTTGGGACCCAGGGGAGAGACCCAGTACTTC
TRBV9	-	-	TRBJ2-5	CASSPSVGHPQETQYF	TGTGCCAGCAGCCCTTCAGTGGGACACCCGCAGGAGACCCAGTACTTC
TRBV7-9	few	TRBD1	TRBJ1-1	CASSPTGSTEAFF	TGTGCCAGCAGCCCGACAGGGTCCACTGAAGCTTTCTTT
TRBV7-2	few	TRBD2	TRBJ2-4	CASSTAGTGGNIQYF	TGTGCCAGCAGCACGGCGGGGACGGGAGGGAACATTCAGTACTTC
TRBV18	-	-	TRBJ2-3	CASSPPSTDTQYF	TGTGCCAGCTCACCTCCGAGCACAGATACGCAGTATTTT
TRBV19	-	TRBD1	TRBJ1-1	CASHRDREGTEAFF	TGTGCCAGTCACCGGGACAGGGAGGGCACTGAAGCTTTCTTT
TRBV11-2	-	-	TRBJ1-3	CASSSQGYSGNTIYF	TGTGCCAGCAGCTCCCAGGGCTACTCTGGAAACACCATATATTTT
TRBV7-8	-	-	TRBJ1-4	CASSYPGMSTNEKLFF	TGTGCCAGCAGCTACCCGGGGATGTCAACTAATGAAAAACTGTTTTTT
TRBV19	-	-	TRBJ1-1	CASIPLTGNTEAFF	TGTGCCAGTATCCCCCTTACAGGAAACACTGAAGCTTTCTTT
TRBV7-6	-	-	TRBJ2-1	CASSLANSYNEQFF	TGTGCCAGCAGCTTAGCTAACTCCTACAATGAGCAGTTCTTC
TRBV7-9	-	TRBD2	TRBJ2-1	CASSPGLAGGRDEQFF	TGTGCCAGCAGCCCCGGACTAGCGGGGGGTCGGGATGAGCAGTTCTTC
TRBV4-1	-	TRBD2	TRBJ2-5	CASSQGLAELQETQYF	TGCGCCAGCAGCCAAGGACTAGCGGAGTTACAAGAGACCCAGTACTTC
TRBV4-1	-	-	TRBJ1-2	CASSQEPVSYSPNYGYTF	TGCGCCAGCAGCCAAGAGCCAGTCTCGTACAGCCCTAACTATGGCTACACCTTC
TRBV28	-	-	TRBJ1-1	CASSFLGGNTEAFF	TGTGCCAGCAGTTTTCTGGGAGGGAACACTGAAGCTTTCTTT
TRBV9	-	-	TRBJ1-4	CASSFTPATNEKLFF	TGTGCCAGCAGCTTCACACCTGCAACTAATGAAAAACTGTTTTTT
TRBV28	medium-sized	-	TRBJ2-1	CASSLPARSYNEQFF	TGTGCCAGCAGTTTACCAGCGCGGTCCTACAATGAGCAGTTCTTC
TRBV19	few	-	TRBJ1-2	CAPFREENYGYTF	TGTGCCCCCTTCAGGGAGGAGAACTATGGCTACACCTTC
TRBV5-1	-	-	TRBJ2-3	CASSPAGDTQYF	TGCGCCAGCAGCCCCGCGGGAGATACGCAGTATTTT
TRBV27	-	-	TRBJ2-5	CASSPSRRAEETQYF	TGTGCCAGCAGCCCGTCGAGGCGGGCGGAAGAGACCCAGTACTTC
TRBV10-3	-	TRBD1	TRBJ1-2	CAISESIGGAEGYTF	TGTGCCATCAGTGAGTCGATAGGGGGCGCGGAAGGCTACACCTTC
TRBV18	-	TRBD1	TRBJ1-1	CASSMDRSNTEAFF	TGTGCCAGCTCCATGGACAGGTCGAACACTGAAGCTTTCTTT
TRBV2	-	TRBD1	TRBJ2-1	CASRLTGWGNEQFF	TGTGCCAGCAGATTGACAGGGTGGGGGAATGAGCAGTTCTTC
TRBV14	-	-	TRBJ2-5	CASSQDEQETQYF	TGTGCCAGCAGCCAAGACGAGCAAGAGACCCAGTACTTC
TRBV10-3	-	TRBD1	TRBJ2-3	CAISAFRQGARSRSTDTQYF	TGTGCCATCAGTGCTTTTCGCCAGGGGGCGCGAAGTCGGAGCACAGATACGCAGTATTTT
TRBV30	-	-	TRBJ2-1	CAWSVNREQFF	TGTGCCTGGAGTGTAAACAGGGAGCAGTTCTTC
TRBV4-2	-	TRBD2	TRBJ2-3	CASSPGLAGGTDTQYF	TGTGCCAGCAGCCCGGGACTAGCGGGAGGCACAGATACGCAGTATTTT
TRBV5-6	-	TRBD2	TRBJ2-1	CASSPMGLAGDEQFF	TGTGCCAGCAGCCCTATGGGACTAGCGGGAGATGAGCAGTTCTTC